Listed below are T cell receptor beta chains from one sample, sequenced in a study of blood T cell repertoires in COVID-19. Some clones are missing from TCRdb's copy, which holds only in-frame ones; the method was immunoSEQ multiplex PCR. The data hold approximately 26,000 clones, with around 90% observed a single time. Sequencing used peripheral blood. These receptors all stem from a human donor in a cohort sampled during active COVID-19. The CDR3 runs from the conserved cysteine through the conserved F or W. D genes are given only for firm matches. Size values are once, few and many counts, or a class for expanded clones, and some rows have none.

cdr3_length clone_size j_call v_call d_call cdr3_nt cdr3_aa
13 - TRBJ1-1 TRBV6-4 TRBD1 TGTGCCAGCAGTACCGACAGGGGAACTGAAGCTTTCTTT CASSTDRGTEAFF
15 once TRBJ1-2 TRBV18 TRBD1 TGTGCCAGCTCACCAAGGACAGGGCTCAACTATGGCTACACCTTC CASSPRTGLNYGYTF
16 - TRBJ2-2 TRBV28 TRBD1 TGTGCCAGCAGTTTGACTGGACAGGGGCATGGCGGGGAGCTGTTTTTT CASSLTGQGHGGELFF
14 - TRBJ1-1 TRBV4-2 - TGTGCCAGCAGCCAAGATGGCAAGAACACTGAAGCTTTCTTT CASSQDGKNTEAFF
14 - TRBJ2-1 TRBV29-1 - TGCAGCGCCTCAGTTAGTTTAGAGGACAATGAGCAGTTCTTC CSASVSLEDNEQFF
15 - TRBJ2-2 TRBV7-9 TRBD2 TGTGCCAGCAGCTCCGGCGGGAGTGGTATCGGGGAGCTGTTTTTT CASSSGGSGIGELFF
16 once TRBJ2-3 TRBV28 TRBD2 TGTGCCAGCAGTCTCACTAGCGGCCCGTCAACAGATACGCAGTATTTT CASSLTSGPSTDTQYF
14 - TRBJ1-2 TRBV7-8 - TGTGCCAGCAGCTTAGGTACAGGAGACTATGGCTACACCTTC CASSLGTGDYGYTF
16 - TRBJ1-2 TRBV9 TRBD1 TGTGCCAGCAGCGCCTCGCGGACAGGGGTAGGGTATGGCTACACCTTC CASSASRTGVGYGYTF
15 - TRBJ2-7 TRBV5-1 TRBD2 TGCGCCAGCAGCTGGGGACTAGCGGGGGGGTACGAGCAGTACTTC CASSWGLAGGYEQYF
14 few TRBJ1-2 TRBV6-1 TRBD1 TGTGCCAGCAGTGAACAGGGGGCTGTCTATGGCTACACCTTC CASSEQGAVYGYTF
16 - TRBJ2-5 TRBV11-3 - TGTGCCAGCAGCTTAGGGCCGGACAGAAACCAAGAGACCCAGTACTTC CASSLGPDRNQETQYF
16 - TRBJ2-1 TRBV28 - TGTGCCAGCAGTCCCCGTAGCGGAAGCTCCTACAATGAGCAGTTCTTC CASSPRSGSSYNEQFF
16 - TRBJ2-5 TRBV5-4 TRBD1 TGTGCCAGCAGTTTAGATGACAGGGCTTCGGGGGAGACCCAGTACTTC CASSLDDRASGETQYF
17 - TRBJ2-3 TRBV5-1 - TGCGCCAGCAGCTGGCCCGGGGGAAACATCGGGGGAGATACGCAGTATTTT CASSWPGGNIGGDTQYF
16 - TRBJ2-5 TRBV30 TRBD1 TGTGCCTGGAGTGTACAGGCAGGGGGCGGGTTTGGGACCCAGTACTTC CAWSVQAGGGFGTQYF
14 few TRBJ2-1 TRBV7-9 - TGTGCCAGCACGACGGGGAGCTCCTACAATGAGCAGTTCTTC CASTTGSSYNEQFF
17 - TRBJ2-2 TRBV4-1 TRBD2 TGCGCCAGCAGCCAAGATAGGAGCGGGGGAGGCACCGGGGAGCTGTTTTTT CASSQDRSGGGTGELFF
13 - TRBJ2-7 TRBV3-1/TRBV3-2 - TGTGCCAGCAGCCACAGGGTCTCATACGAGCAGTACTTC CASSHRVSYEQYF
16 once TRBJ2-3 TRBV5-8 TRBD2 TGTGCCAGCAGCTTTCAGCTAGCGGGAGTGGAAGATACGCAGTATTTT CASSFQLAGVEDTQYF
13 - TRBJ1-2 TRBV18 TRBD1 TGTGCCAGCTCACCAGACAGGGACTATGGCTACACCTTC CASSPDRDYGYTF
18 - TRBJ2-2 TRBV5-1 TRBD2 TGCGCCAGCAGCTTGGAGAGGGTTGGACTAGCGGTAACCGGGGAGCTGTTTTTT CASSLERVGLAVTGELFF
13 - TRBJ2-7 TRBV12-3/TRBV12-4 TRBD1 TGTGCCAGCAGTCCCGGGACAGGGTACGAGCAGTACTTC CASSPGTGYEQYF
15 - TRBJ1-5 TRBV4-2 - TGTGCCAGCAGCCAAGAGACGAGGGTTATGCAGCCCCAGCATTTT CASSQETRVMQPQHF
13 once TRBJ1-2 TRBV29-1 TRBD1 TGCAGCGTTGTGGGGACAGGATATCGGGGCTACACCTTC CSVVGTGYRGYTF
15 - TRBJ2-1 TRBV3-1/TRBV3-2 - TGTGCCAGCAGCCAAGGTATCGCAGGGGCAAATGAGCAGTTCTTC CASSQGIAGANEQFF
14 - TRBJ2-5 TRBV2 - TGTGCCAGCAGTGAGACCAGGGTGACGGAGACCCAGTACTTC CASSETRVTETQYF
14 - TRBJ2-5 TRBV5-4 TRBD1 TGTGCCAGCAGCGATACAGGGGGCCAGGAGACCCAGTACTTC CASSDTGGQETQYF
11 few TRBJ1-2 TRBV7-9 - TGTGCCAGCAGCCACCAGAGGGGCTACACCTTC CASSHQRGYTF
12 few TRBJ1-3 TRBV18 - TGTGCCAGCTCATCCAGGGGTGGCACCATATATTTT CASSSRGGTIYF
13 - TRBJ2-5 TRBV5-1 - TGCGCCAGCAGCTTGGAAGGAGTAGAGACCCAGTACTTC CASSLEGVETQYF
14 - TRBJ2-7 TRBV19 TRBD1 TGTGCCAGTAGCCCCGGACAGGGGACGGGCGAGCAGTACTTC CASSPGQGTGEQYF
13 - TRBJ2-4 TRBV2 TRBD2 TGTGCCAGCAGTACCAGGGAGGGAAACATTCAGTACTTC CASSTREGNIQYF
14 once TRBJ2-5 TRBV28 - TGTGCCAGCAGCCCCGGCACAGGGCGGGAGACCCAGTACTTC CASSPGTGRETQYF
17 - TRBJ2-6 TRBV7-9 - TGTGCCAGCAGCTTCGCCGGGAGCCGCTCTGGGGCCAACGTCCTGACTTTC CASSFAGSRSGANVLTF
16 - TRBJ1-3 TRBV19 - TGTGCCAGTAGTATCTCGTTAGCCAACTCTGGAAACACCATATATTTT CASSISLANSGNTIYF
13 - TRBJ1-1 TRBV7-6 - TGTGCCAGCAGCTTTAGCCTGAACACTGAAGCTTTCTTT CASSFSLNTEAFF
15 - TRBJ2-7 TRBV6-1 - TGTGCCAGCAGTGAAGTGACAGGTGGGCGTTGGGAGCAGTACTTC CASSEVTGGRWEQYF
16 - TRBJ2-1 TRBV7-8 TRBD2 TGTGCCAGCAGCTGGACTAGCGGGGCACTTAACAATGAGCAGTTCTTC CASSWTSGALNNEQFF
11 - TRBJ2-7 TRBV28 - TGTGCCAGCAGCCTGACATACGAGCAGTACTTC CASSLTYEQYF
14 - TRBJ2-3 TRBV28 - TGTGCCAGCAGTTTACAAGTCTCCCCGGGTACGCAGTATTTT CASSLQVSPGTQYF
15 - TRBJ1-2 TRBV7-2 - TGTGCCAGCAGCTTAGCGTCCGGACTCAACTATGGCTACACCTTC CASSLASGLNYGYTF
15 - TRBJ2-2 TRBV6-5 TRBD2 TGTGCCAGCAGTTATGAGCGGGGGAGTGTCGGGGAGCTGTTTTTT CASSYERGSVGELFF
15 - TRBJ2-5 TRBV6-2/TRBV6-3 - TGTGCCAGCAGTGCCAGCGGAGCGTACCAAGAGACCCAGTACTTC CASSASGAYQETQYF
16 - TRBJ2-5 TRBV19 TRBD2 TGTGCCAGTAGTTCCGAGACTAGCGGGAGACGAGAGACCCAGTACTTC CASSSETSGRRETQYF
14 - TRBJ1-2 TRBV7-3 TRBD1 TGTGCCAGCAGCCAAGGACAGGATGTCCGTGGCTACACCTTC CASSQGQDVRGYTF
14 - TRBJ1-3 TRBV23-1 - TGCGCCCCCAAAGAGCCCCACTCTGGAAACACCATATATTTT CAPKEPHSGNTIYF
17 once TRBJ2-1 TRBV7-3 TRBD2 TGTGCCAGCAGCTTAAACCCCCCGGGGGGGGGCTGGGGTGAGCAGTTCTTC CASSLNPPGGGWGEQFF
14 - TRBJ2-5 TRBV7-2 - TGTGCCAGCAGCAACTTGGGGCGTCGGGAGACCCAGTACTTC CASSNLGRRETQYF
15 - TRBJ2-3 TRBV29-1 TRBD2 TGCAGCGTTGCGACTAGCGGGACTGTGACAGATACGCAGTATTTT CSVATSGTVTDTQYF
12 - TRBJ2-7 TRBV5-1 - TGCGCCAGCAGCCTGTCGGCCTACGAGCAGTACTTC CASSLSAYEQYF
13 few TRBJ2-7 TRBV5-6 TRBD2 TGTGCCAGCAGCTTCGATGGGAGGGCCGAGCAGTACTTC CASSFDGRAEQYF
14 - TRBJ1-3 TRBV5-1 - TGCGCCAGCAGGGTAGGGGGTTCTGGAAACACCATATATTTT CASRVGGSGNTIYF
15 once TRBJ1-3 TRBV6-6 TRBD1 TGTGCCAGCAGTTACGCAGGGGGCTCTGGAAACACCATATATTTT CASSYAGGSGNTIYF
14 - TRBJ1-4 TRBV2 TRBD1 TGTGCCAGCAGTGCCGCCGGGACAGATGAAAAACTGTTTTTT CASSAAGTDEKLFF
14 few TRBJ2-2 TRBV6-5 - TGTGCCAGCAGTAGCGTGACGAACACCGGGGAGCTGTTTTTT CASSSVTNTGELFF
14 - TRBJ2-1 TRBV5-5 TRBD1 TGTGCCAGCACCGTGGACAGGGAAGGGAATGAGCAGTTCTTC CASTVDREGNEQFF
13 few TRBJ2-7 TRBV18 - TGTGCCAGCTCACCAAGAGTGTCGGGCGAGCAGTACTTC CASSPRVSGEQYF
14 - TRBJ1-3 TRBV6-1 TRBD1 TGTGCCAGCAGTGAAGACAGGGGGCGAAACACCATATATTTT CASSEDRGRNTIYF
13 - TRBJ2-5 TRBV10-2 TRBD2 TGCGCCAGCAGGATAGCGGGGGGAGAGACCCAGTACTTC CASRIAGGETQYF